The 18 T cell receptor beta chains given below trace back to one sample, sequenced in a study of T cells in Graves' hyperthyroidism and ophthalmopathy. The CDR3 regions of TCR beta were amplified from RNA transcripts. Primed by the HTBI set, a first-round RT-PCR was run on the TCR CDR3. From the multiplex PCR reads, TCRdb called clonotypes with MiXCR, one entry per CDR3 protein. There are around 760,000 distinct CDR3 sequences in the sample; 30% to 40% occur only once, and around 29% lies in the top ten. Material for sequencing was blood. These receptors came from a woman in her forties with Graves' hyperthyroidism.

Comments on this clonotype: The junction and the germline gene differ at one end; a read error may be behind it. CDR3 protein: CASSQVAGVGEQLF. The CDR3 DNA reads as TGTGCCAGCAGCCAAGTAGCGGGAGTTGGGGAGCAGCTCTTC. The chain has TRBV14 and TRBJ2-7, with 9 bases aligning to TRBD2. The CDR3 has 14 residues. Germline CDR1 SGHDN, CDR2 FVKESK.

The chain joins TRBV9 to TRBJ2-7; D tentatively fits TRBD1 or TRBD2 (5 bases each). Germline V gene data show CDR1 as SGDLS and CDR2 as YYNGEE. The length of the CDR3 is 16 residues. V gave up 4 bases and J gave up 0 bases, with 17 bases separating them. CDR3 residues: CASSPQGEILSYEQYF. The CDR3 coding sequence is TGTGCCAGCAGCCCCCAGGGAGAGATCCTCTCCTACGAGCAGTACTTC.

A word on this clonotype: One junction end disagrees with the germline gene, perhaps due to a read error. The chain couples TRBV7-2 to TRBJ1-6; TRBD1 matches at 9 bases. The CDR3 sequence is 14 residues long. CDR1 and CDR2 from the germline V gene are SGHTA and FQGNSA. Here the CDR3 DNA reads TGCGCCAGCAGCTTGGCCGGGACAGGGAAACCCCTCCACTTT. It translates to CASSLAGTGKPLHF.

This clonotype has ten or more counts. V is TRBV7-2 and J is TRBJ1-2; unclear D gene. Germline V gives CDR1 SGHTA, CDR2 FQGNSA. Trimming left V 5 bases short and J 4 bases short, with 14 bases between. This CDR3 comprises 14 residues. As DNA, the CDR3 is TGTGCCAGCAGCCAAGGACGGATTTCCTATGGCTACACCTTC. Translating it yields CASSQGRISYGYTF. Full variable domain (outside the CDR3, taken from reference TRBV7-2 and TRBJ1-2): GAGVSQSPSNKVTEKGKDVELRCDPISGHTALYWYRQSLGQGLEFLIYFQGNSAPDKSGLPSDRFSAERTGGSVSTLTIQRTQQEDSAVYLCASSQGRISYGYTFGSGTRLTVV.

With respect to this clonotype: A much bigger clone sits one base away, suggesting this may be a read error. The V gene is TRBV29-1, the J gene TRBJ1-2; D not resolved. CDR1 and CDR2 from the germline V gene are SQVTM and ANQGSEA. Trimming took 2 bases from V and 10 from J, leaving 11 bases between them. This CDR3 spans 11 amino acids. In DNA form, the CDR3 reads TGCAGCGTTGAACAGACCCACCCCTACACCTTC. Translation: CSVEQTHPYTF.

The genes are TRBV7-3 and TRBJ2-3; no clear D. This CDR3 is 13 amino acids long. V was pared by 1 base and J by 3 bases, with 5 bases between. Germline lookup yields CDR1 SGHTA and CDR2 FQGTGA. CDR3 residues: CASSLILTDTQYF. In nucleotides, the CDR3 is TGTGCCAGCAGCTTAATTTTGACAGATACGCAGTATTTT.

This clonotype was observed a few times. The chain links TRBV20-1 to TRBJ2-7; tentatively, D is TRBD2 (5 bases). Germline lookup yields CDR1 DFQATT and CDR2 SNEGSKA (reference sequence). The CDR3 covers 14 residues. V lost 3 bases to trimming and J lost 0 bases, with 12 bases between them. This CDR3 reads CSASGQRSSYEQYF. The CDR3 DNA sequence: TGCAGTGCTAGTGGGCAGCGGAGCTCCTACGAGCAGTACTTC.

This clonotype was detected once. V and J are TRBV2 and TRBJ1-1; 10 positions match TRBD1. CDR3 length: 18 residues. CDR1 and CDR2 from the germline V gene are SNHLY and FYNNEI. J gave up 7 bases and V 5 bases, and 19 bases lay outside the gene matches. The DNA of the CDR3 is TGTGCCAGCAGTCAAACCCTCCGCTCGAGACAGGGGGCTAATGAAGCTTTCTTT. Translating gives CASSQTLRSRQGANEAFF.

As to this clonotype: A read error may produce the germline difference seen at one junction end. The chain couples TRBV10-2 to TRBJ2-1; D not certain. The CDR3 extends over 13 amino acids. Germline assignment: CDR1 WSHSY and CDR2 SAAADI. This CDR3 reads CASSYQRSNEQFF. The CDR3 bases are TGTGCCAGCAGTTACCAAAGATCGAATGAGCAGTTCTTC.

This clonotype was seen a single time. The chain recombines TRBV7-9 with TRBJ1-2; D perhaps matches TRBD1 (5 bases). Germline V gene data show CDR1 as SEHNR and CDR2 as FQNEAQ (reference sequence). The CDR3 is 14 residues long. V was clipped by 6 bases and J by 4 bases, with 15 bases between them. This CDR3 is CASSRGTFGYGYTF. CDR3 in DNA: TGTGCCAGCAGTCGGGGGACGTTCGGCTATGGCTACACCTTC.

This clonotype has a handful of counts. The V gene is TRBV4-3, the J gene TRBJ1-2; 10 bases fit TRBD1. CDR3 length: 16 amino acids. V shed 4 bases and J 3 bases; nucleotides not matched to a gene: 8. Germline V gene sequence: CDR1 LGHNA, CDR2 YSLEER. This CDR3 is CASSPTLGQGDYGYTF. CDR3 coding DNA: TGCGCCAGCAGCCCAACGTTAGGACAGGGGGACTATGGCTACACCTTC.

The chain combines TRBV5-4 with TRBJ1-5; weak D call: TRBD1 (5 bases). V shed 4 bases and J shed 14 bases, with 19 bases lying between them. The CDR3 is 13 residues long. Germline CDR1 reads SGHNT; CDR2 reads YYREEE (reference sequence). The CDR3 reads CASSQDMGGYEHF. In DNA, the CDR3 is TGTGCCAGCAGCCAGGACATGGGAGGCTACGAGCATTTT.

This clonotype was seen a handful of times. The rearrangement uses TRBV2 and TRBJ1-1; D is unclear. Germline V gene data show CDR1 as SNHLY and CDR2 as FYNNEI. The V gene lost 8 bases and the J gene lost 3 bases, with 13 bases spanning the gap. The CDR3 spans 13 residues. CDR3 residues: CASVRVRDTEAFF. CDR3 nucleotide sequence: TGTGCCAGCGTCCGGGTTAGGGACACTGAAGCTTTCTTT.

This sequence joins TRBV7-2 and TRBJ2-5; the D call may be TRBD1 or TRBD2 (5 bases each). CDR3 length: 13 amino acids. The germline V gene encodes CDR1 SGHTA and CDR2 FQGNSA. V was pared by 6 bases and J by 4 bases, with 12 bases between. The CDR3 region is CASRASGGETQYF. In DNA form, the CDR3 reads TGTGCCAGCAGGGCCAGTGGGGGAGAGACCCAGTACTTC.

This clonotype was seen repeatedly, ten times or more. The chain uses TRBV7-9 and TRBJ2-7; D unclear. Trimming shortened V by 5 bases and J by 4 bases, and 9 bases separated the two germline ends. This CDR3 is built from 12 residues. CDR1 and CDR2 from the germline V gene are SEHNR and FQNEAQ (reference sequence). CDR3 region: CASSPLKYEQYF. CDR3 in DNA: TGTGCCAGCAGCCCCCTTAAATACGAGCAGTACTTC.

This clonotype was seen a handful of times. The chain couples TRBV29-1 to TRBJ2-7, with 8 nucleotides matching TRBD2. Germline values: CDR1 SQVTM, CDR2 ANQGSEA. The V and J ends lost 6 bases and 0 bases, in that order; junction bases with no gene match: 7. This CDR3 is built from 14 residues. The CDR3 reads CSVGDSGNSYEQYF. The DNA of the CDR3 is TGCAGCGTAGGGGATAGCGGGAACTCCTACGAGCAGTACTTC.

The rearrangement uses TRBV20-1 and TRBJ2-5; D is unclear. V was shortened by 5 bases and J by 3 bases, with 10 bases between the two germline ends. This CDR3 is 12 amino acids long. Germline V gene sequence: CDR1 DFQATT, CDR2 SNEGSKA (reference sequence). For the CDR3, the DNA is TGCAGTGCTTTAGTGGGGAAAGAGACCCAGTACTTC. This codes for CSALVGKETQYF.

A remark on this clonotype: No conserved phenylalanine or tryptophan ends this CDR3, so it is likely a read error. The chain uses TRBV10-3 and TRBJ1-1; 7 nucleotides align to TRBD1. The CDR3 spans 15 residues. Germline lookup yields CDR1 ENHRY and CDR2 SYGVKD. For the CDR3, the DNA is TGTGCCAGCAGTCACCAAACAGGGGAGGGCACTGAAGCTTTCCTT. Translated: CASSHQTGEGTEAFL.